The subject of this entry is one T cell receptor beta chain. This sample stems from a study of T cell changes during pregnancy in multiple sclerosis. Repertoires were generated with immunoSEQ multiplex PCR, while TCRdb's copy carries only in-frame clones and drops some. This table holds tens of thousands of clones, 75% to 90% found once. Per the germline V gene, CDR1 is MNHNY and CDR2 is SVGAGI (reference sequence). Trimming pared 6 bases from V and 5 bases from J, leaving 11 bases between. The CDR3 consists of 13 residues. This receptor was obtained from a female donor with multiple sclerosis, enrolled in a pregnancy study. The sample consisted of CD8+ T cells from peripheral blood mononuclear cells, taken in the second trimester of pregnancy. This chain connects TRBV6-6 to TRBJ2-4; D unresolved. For the CDR3, the DNA is TGTGCCAGCAGCCTCCCCCCCGAAAACATTCAGTACTTC. It is translated as CASSLPPENIQYF.